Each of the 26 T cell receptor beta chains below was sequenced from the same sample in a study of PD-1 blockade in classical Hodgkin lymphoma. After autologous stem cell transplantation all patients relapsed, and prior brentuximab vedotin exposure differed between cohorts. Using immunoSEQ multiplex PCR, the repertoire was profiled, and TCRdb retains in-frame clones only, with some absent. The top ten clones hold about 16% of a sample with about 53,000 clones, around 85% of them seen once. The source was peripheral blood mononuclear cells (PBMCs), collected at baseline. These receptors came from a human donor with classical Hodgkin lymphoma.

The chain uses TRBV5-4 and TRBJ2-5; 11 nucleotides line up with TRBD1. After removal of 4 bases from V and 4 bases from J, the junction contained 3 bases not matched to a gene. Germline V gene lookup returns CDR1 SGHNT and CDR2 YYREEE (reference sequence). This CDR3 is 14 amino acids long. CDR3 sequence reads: CASSQGQGVETQYF. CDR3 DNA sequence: TGTGCCAGCAGCCAGGGACAGGGGGTAGAGACCCAGTACTTC.

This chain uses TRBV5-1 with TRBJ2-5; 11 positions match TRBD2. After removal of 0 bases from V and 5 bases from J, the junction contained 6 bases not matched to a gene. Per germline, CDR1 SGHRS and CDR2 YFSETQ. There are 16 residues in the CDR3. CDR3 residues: CASSLGLAGGGETQYF. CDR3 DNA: TGCGCCAGCAGCTTGGGGCTAGCGGGAGGCGGGGAGACCCAGTACTTC.

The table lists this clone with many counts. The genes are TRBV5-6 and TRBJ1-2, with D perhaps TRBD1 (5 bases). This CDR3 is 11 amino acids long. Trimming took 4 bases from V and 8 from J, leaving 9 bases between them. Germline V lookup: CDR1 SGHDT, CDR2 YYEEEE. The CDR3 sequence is CASSAGLGYTF. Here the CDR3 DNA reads TGTGCCAGCAGCGCGGGGCTGGGCTACACCTTC.

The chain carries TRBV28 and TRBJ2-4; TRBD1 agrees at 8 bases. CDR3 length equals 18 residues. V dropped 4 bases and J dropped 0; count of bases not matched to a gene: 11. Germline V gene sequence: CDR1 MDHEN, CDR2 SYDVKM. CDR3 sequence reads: CASSSLRPTGVAKNIQYF. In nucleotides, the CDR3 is TGTGCCAGCAGTTCCCTACGACCGACAGGGGTAGCCAAAAACATTCAGTACTTC.

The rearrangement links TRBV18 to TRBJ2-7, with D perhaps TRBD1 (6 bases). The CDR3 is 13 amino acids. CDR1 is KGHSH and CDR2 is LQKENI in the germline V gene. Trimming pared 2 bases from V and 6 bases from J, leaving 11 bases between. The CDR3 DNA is TGTGCCAGCTCACCAAACAGGGACGCCGAGCAGTACGTC. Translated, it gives CASSPNRDAEQYV.

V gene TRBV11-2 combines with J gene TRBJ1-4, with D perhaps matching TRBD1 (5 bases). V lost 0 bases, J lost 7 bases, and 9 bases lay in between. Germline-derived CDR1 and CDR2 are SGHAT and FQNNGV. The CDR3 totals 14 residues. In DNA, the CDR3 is TGTGCCAGCAGCTTAGACCCGGGGACTGAAAAACTGTTTTTT. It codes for CASSLDPGTEKLFF.

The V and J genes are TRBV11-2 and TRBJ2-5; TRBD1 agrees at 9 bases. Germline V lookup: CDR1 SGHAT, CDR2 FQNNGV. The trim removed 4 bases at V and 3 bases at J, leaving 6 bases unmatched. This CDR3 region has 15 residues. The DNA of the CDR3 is TGTGCCAGCAGCTACGCGGGACAGGGAAAAGAGACCCAGTACTTC. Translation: CASSYAGQGKETQYF.

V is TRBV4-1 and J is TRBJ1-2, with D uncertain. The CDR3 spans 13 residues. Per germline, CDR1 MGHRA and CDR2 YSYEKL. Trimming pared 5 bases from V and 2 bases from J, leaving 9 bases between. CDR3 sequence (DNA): TGCGCCAGCAGCGAAATCCCCAACTATGGCTACACCTTC. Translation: CASSEIPNYGYTF.

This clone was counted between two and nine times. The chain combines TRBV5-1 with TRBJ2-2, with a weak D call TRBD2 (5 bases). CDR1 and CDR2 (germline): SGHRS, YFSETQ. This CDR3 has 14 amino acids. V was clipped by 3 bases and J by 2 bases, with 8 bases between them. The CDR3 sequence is CASSYGLNTGELFF. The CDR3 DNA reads TGCGCCAGCAGCTACGGACTCAACACCGGGGAGCTGTTTTTT.

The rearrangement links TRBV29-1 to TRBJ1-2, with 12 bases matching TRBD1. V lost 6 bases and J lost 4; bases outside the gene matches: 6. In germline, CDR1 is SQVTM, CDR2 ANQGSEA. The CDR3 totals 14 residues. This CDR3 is CSVAGTGGSYGYTF. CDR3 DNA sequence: TGCAGCGTAGCCGGGACAGGGGGCAGCTATGGCTACACCTTC.

The CDR3 spells CASSLRTAGARANYGYTF. For the CDR3, the DNA is TGTGCCAGCAGCTTACGGACGGCAGGGGCTAGAGCTAACTATGGCTACACCTTC. The V gene is TRBV7-2, the J gene TRBJ1-2, with D maybe TRBD1 (6 bases). CDR3 length: 18 amino acids. The V and J ends lost 2 bases and 0 bases respectively, with 19 bases between them. CDR1 is SGHTA, CDR2 FQGNSA, per germline. The complete variable domain, with remaining parts taken from reference TRBV7-2 and TRBJ1-2, reads GAGVSQSPSNKVTEKGKDVELRCDPISGHTALYWYRQSLGQGLEFLIYFQGNSAPDKSGLPSDRFSAERTGGSVSTLTIQRTQQEDSAVYLCASSLRTAGARANYGYTFGSGTRLTVV.

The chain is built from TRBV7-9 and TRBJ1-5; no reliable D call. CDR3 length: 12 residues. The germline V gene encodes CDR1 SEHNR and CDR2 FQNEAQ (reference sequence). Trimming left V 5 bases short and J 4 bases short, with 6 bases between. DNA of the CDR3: TGTGCCAGCAGCCCCCCAAATCAGCCCCAGCATTTT. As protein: CASSPPNQPQHF.

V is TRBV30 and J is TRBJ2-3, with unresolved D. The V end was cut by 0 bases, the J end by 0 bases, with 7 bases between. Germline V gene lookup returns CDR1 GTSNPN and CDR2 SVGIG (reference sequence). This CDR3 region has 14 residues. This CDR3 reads CAWSVSGSTDTQYF. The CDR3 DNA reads TGTGCCTGGAGTGTAAGTGGGAGCACAGATACGCAGTATTTT.

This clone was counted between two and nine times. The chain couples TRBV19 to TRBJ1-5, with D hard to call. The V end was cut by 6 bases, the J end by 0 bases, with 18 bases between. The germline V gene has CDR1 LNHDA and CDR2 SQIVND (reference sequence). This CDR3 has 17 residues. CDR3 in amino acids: CASSLNSGRYSNQPQHF. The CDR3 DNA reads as TGTGCCAGTAGCTTGAATTCCGGGCGTTATAGCAATCAGCCCCAGCATTTT.

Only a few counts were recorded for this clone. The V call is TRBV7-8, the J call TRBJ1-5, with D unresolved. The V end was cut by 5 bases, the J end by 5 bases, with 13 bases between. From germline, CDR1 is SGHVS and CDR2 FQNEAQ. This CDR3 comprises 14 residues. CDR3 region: CASSPREEYQPQHF. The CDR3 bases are TGTGCCAGCAGCCCCCGGGAGGAGTATCAGCCCCAGCATTTT.

DNA of the CDR3: TGTGCCATCAGCAAGCCGGGGGGCACAGATACGCAGTATTTT. This sequence encodes CAISKPGGTDTQYF. This chain connects TRBV10-3 to TRBJ2-3; D is perhaps TRBD2 (6 bases). Germline CDR1 is ENHRY and CDR2 is SYGVKD. V was cut by 6 bases and J by 1 base, with 11 bases left in between. This CDR3 spans 14 amino acids.

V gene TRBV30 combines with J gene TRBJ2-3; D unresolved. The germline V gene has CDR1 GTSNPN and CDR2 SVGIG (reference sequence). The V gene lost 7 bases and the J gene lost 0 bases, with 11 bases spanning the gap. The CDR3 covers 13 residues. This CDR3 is CALSERSTDTQYF. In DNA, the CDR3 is TGTGCCTTAAGCGAAAGGAGCACAGATACGCAGTATTTT.

CDR3 nucleotide sequence: TGTGCCAGCAGTTATCTGCCTCCTGGGACCGGGGAGCTGTTTTTT. Translation: CASSYLPPGTGELFF. This chain connects TRBV6-5 to TRBJ2-2; D unclear. CDR3 size: 15 residues. The V and J ends lost 3 bases and 5 bases respectively, with 13 bases between them. Germline V gives CDR1 MNHEY, CDR2 SVGAGI.

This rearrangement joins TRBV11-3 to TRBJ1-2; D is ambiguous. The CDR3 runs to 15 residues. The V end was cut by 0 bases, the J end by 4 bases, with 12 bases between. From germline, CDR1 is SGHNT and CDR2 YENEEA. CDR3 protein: CASSLDQGLGYGYTF. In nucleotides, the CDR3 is TGTGCCAGCAGCTTAGATCAAGGGCTTGGCTATGGCTACACCTTC.

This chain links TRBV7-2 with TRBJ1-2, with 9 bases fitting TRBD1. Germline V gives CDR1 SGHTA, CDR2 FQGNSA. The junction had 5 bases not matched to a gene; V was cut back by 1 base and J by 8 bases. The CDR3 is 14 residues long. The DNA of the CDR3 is TGTGCCAGCAGCTTAGACAGGGGGCAGAGAGGCTACACCTTC. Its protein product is CASSLDRGQRGYTF.

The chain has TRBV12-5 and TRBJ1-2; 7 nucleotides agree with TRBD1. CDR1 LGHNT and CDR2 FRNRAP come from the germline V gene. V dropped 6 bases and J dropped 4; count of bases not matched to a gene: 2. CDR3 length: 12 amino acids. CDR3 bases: TGTGCTAGTGGCCGGGACAGCTATGGCTACACCTTC. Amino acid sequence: CASGRDSYGYTF.

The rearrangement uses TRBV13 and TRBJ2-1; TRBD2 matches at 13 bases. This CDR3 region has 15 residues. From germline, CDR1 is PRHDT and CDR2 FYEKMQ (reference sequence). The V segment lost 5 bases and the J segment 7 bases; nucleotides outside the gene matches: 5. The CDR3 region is CASSPGLAGKNEQFF. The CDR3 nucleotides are TGTGCCAGCAGCCCGGGACTAGCGGGAAAAAATGAGCAGTTCTTC.

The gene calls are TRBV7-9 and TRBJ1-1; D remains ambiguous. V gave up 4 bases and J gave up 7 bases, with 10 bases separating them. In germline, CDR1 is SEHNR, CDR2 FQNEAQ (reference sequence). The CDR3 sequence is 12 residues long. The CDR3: CASSSRTVEAFF. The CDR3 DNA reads TGTGCCAGCAGCTCCCGGACTGTTGAAGCTTTCTTT.

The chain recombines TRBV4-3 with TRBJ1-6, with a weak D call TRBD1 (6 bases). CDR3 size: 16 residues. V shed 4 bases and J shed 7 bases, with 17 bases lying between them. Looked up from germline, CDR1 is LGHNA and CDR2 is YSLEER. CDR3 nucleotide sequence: TGCGCCAGCAGCCCTCAGGGGAACGATCCCAATTCACCCCTCCACTTT. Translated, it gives CASSPQGNDPNSPLHF.

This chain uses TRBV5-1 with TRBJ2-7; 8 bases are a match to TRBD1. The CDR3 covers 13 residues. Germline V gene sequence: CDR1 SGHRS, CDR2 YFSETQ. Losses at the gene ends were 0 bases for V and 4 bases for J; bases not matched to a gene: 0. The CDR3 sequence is CASSLGTGYEQYV. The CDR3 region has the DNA TGCGCCAGCAGCTTGGGGACAGGGTACGAGCAGTACGTC.

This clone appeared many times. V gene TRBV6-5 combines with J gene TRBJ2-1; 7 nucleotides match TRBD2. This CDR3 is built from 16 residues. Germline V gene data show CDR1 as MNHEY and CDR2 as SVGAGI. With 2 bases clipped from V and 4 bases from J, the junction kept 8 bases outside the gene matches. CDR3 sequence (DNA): TGTGCCAGCAGTTACGCAGCGGGACGCGCGTACAATGAGCAGTTCTTC. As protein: CASSYAAGRAYNEQFF.